This is a list of T cell receptor beta chains from one sample in a study of blood T cell repertoires in COVID-19. Sequencing used immunoSEQ multiplex PCR; TCRdb keeps in-frame clones, though not all of them. The sample has some 350,000 clones, around 89% seen once. The sequenced sample was peripheral blood. These receptors were taken from a man aged 18 to 35 with active or convalescent COVID-19. The CDR3 runs from the conserved cysteine through the conserved F or W. Fields, in order: J gene, V gene, CDR3 protein.

TRBJ2-7 | TRBV6-2/TRBV6-3 | CASSYERASGDYEQYF
TRBJ2-7 | TRBV9 | CASSVGDRGPYEQYF
TRBJ2-1 | TRBV9 | CASSLGLAGALVDEQFF
TRBJ2-1 | TRBV27 | CASSPGTLGDEQFF
TRBJ2-2 | TRBV24-1 | CATSDPRPGQGTGELFF
TRBJ2-2 | TRBV6-6 | CASTLPGGRAGGELFF
TRBJ2-3 | TRBV27 | CASSLSIRLAGGNTDTQYF
TRBJ2-5 | TRBV7-2 | CASSFGGPETQYF
TRBJ1-1 | TRBV7-3 | CASSLKDRAEAFF
TRBJ2-3 | TRBV27 | CATLRRGHGTDTQYF
TRBJ2-3 | TRBV4-2 | CASSQGNSGGAADTQYF
TRBJ2-1 | TRBV6-1 | CASSLDNNEQFF
TRBJ1-1 | TRBV15 | CATSRDWSRDTEAFF
TRBJ2-1 | TRBV9 | CASSVEVGVRNEQFF
TRBJ2-7 | TRBV5-5 | CASTWASGTTYEQYF
TRBJ1-3 | TRBV6-5 | CASRTTGAGTIYF
TRBJ1-5 | TRBV5-6 | CASSFFSGVDSNQPQHF
TRBJ1-1 | TRBV5-6 | CASSLLQGALAEAFF
TRBJ2-7 | TRBV6-2/TRBV6-3 | CASSYILKPDEQYF
TRBJ2-7 | TRBV5-1 | CASSTTSGITLEQYF
TRBJ2-5 | TRBV14 | CASSQHERDQETQYF
TRBJ1-4 | TRBV7-8 | CASSLGGQGVEKLFF
TRBJ1-2 | TRBV5-5 | CASSWDRGNYGYTF
TRBJ2-7 | TRBV7-3 | CASSWGQAEELYEQYF
TRBJ1-4 | TRBV28 | CASSLTGGVTNGEKLFF
TRBJ2-7 | TRBV2 | CASTRDSQTYEQYF
TRBJ1-2 | TRBV24-1 | CATSEDSYDGYTF
TRBJ1-1 | TRBV5-8 | CASSLYRGTNTEAFF
TRBJ1-5 | TRBV28 | CASSLSGLSNQPQHF
TRBJ1-3 | TRBV6-2/TRBV6-3 | CASSYSRGSGNTIYF
TRBJ1-3 | TRBV30 | CAWGPGGSSGNTIYF
TRBJ2-7 | TRBV18 | CASSPGTGAYEQYF
TRBJ1-1 | TRBV12-3/TRBV12-4 | CASRGQGKAEAFF
TRBJ2-5 | TRBV19 | CASSLVAGPGETQYF
TRBJ2-1 | TRBV4-3 | CASSQGPWSRDEQFF
TRBJ2-1 | TRBV9 | CASSVGPQRGNEQFF
TRBJ1-4 | TRBV28 | CASSLYMDRGRNEKLFF
TRBJ2-1 | TRBV7-2 | CASSFGGPSSYNEQFF
TRBJ1-1 | TRBV7-8 | CASSTRGTGWTEAFF
TRBJ1-6 | TRBV5-1 | CASSLEGAGSPLHF
TRBJ1-5 | TRBV2 | CASSDQPGSNQPQHF
TRBJ1-6 | TRBV15 | CATSRALGDSPLHF
TRBJ2-3 | TRBV2 | CATAGGRGDTQYF
TRBJ1-1 | TRBV5-4 | CATKTMNTEAFF
TRBJ2-2 | TRBV6-5 | CASSYLASGKGGELFF
TRBJ2-3 | TRBV5-6 | CASRPLGGVEDTQYF
TRBJ1-4 | TRBV5-6 | CASSLQGSNEKLFF
TRBJ1-1 | TRBV6-5 | CASSYGTGTRTEAFF
TRBJ2-1 | TRBV9 | CASSVNARYNEQFF
TRBJ2-1 | TRBV4-3 | CASSRVTSGSDEQFF
TRBJ2-7 | TRBV28 | CASSFPGEQYF
TRBJ1-1 | TRBV6-1 | CASSRDRRGTEAFF